These 15 T cell receptor beta chains came from one sample sequenced in a study of T cells after posttransplantation cyclophosphamide. Clones were sequenced by immunoSEQ multiplex PCR, and TCRdb holds only the in-frame ones, with some missing. The table lists some 64,000 clones, just under 95% of them singletons. What was sequenced was PBMCs. Receptor source: a woman in her twenties or thirties in good health and a related stem cell transplant donor.

The V and J genes are TRBV7-2 and TRBJ1-4, with D perhaps TRBD1 (5 bases). Germline assignment: CDR1 SGHTA and CDR2 FQGNSA. Trimming removed 1 base from V and 6 bases from J, with 21 bases in between. The CDR3 totals 18 residues. This chain's CDR3 is CASSLVETAPGRYEKLFF. Here the CDR3 DNA reads TGTGCCAGCAGCTTAGTCGAGACAGCGCCAGGGAGGTATGAAAAACTGTTTTTT.

The J gene is TRBJ2-7, the V gene TRBV18; 9 bases match TRBD1. The trim removed 4 bases at V and 1 base at J, leaving 2 bases unmatched. In germline, CDR1 is KGHSH, CDR2 LQKENI. This CDR3 comprises 14 residues. DNA of the CDR3: TGTGCCAGCTCACTGGGGACAGGGTCCTACGAGCAGTACTTC. Its protein product is CASSLGTGSYEQYF.

V usage is TRBV7-2 and J usage is TRBJ1-2; unclear D gene. The V gene lost 4 bases and the J gene lost 5 bases, with 14 bases spanning the gap. The V gene's germline CDR1 is SGHTA and CDR2 FQGNSA. This CDR3 is built from 14 residues. The CDR3 sequence: CASSSATALYGYTF. CDR3 coding DNA: TGTGCCAGCAGCTCAGCGACGGCGTTATATGGCTACACCTTC.

The sample holds a few counts of this clone. The chain couples TRBV19 to TRBJ1-1, with 9 bases aligning to TRBD1. Germline trimming cut 7 bases from V and 11 bases from J; bases unmatched to any gene: 11. Per the germline V gene, CDR1 is LNHDA and CDR2 is SQIVND (reference sequence). The CDR3 has 13 amino acids. The CDR3 is CASTSRDRVEAFF. The CDR3, as DNA: TGTGCCAGTACGTCCCGGGACAGGGTTGAGGCTTTCTTT.

V gene TRBV4-1 combines with J gene TRBJ2-1; D is unclear. The CDR3 has 17 residues. CDR1 is MGHRA and CDR2 is YSYEKL in the germline V gene. V lost 2 bases and J lost 0, with 14 bases in between. CDR3 nucleotides: TGCGCCAGCAGCCAAAGCTCGGTCCAAAGCTCCTACAATGAGCAGTTCTTC. It is translated as CASSQSSVQSSYNEQFF.

The V gene is TRBV5-1, the J gene TRBJ2-3, with D unclear. CDR1 is SGHRS, CDR2 YFSETQ, per germline. V was trimmed by 3 bases and J by 6 bases, leaving 14 bases between them. There are 14 residues in the CDR3. The CDR3 here is CASSSGLAGDTQYF. The CDR3 coding sequence is TGCGCCAGCAGCTCCGGGCTTGCAGGCGATACGCAGTATTTT.

This sequence joins TRBV7-2 and TRBJ2-1; the D gene is possibly TRBD2 (6 bases). The CDR3 has 17 amino acids. Looked up from germline, CDR1 is SGHTA and CDR2 is FQGNSA. V was clipped by 2 bases and J by 4 bases, with 18 bases between them. The chain's CDR3 is CASSLKGLRGTYNEQFF. In DNA form, the CDR3 reads TGTGCCAGCAGCTTAAAGGGCCTAAGAGGGACTTACAATGAGCAGTTCTTC.

This chain uses TRBV30 with TRBJ1-2; 11 nucleotides match TRBD1. Germline-derived CDR1 and CDR2 are GTSNPN and SVGIG (reference sequence). The CDR3 totals 13 residues. V lost 7 bases to trimming and J lost 2 bases; unmatched junction nucleotides: 3. The CDR3 sequence: CASRDRGNYGYTF. The CDR3 region has the DNA TGTGCCTCGCGGGACAGGGGGAACTATGGCTACACCTTC.

The chain carries TRBV2 and TRBJ1-2; 7 positions match TRBD1. The CDR3 is 13 amino acids. In germline, CDR1 is SNHLY, CDR2 FYNNEI. The trim removed 7 bases at V and 5 bases at J, leaving 7 bases unmatched. Here the CDR3 DNA reads TGTGCCAGCACCGGGACAGCCACGTATGGCTACACCTTC. This sequence encodes CASTGTATYGYTF.

This clone has a handful of counts. The chain recombines TRBV4-1 with TRBJ2-3; 14 bases fit TRBD2. The CDR3 extends over 18 amino acids. Germline CDR1 and CDR2: MGHRA and YSYEKL. V was pared by 0 bases and J by 3 bases, with 5 bases of the junction left unmatched. CDR3 nucleotide sequence: TGCGCCAGCAGCCAAGAAAGGACTAGCGGGGGGAGAACAGATACGCAGTATTTT. Its protein is CASSQERTSGGRTDTQYF.

The chain uses TRBV7-2 and TRBJ1-6, with 9 bases lining up with TRBD1. With 4 bases clipped from V and 9 bases from J, the junction kept 10 bases outside the gene matches. The CDR3 runs 16 residues. Germline loops: CDR1 SGHTA, CDR2 FQGNSA. CDR3 amino acids: CASSSRPGQGASPLHF. DNA for the CDR3: TGTGCCAGCAGCTCGCGTCCGGGACAGGGTGCTTCACCCCTCCACTTT.

V and J are TRBV20-1 and TRBJ1-2; no firm D call. Trimming shortened V by 6 bases and J by 4 bases, and 9 bases separated the two germline ends. CDR1 is DFQATT, CDR2 SNEGSKA, per germline (reference sequence). The CDR3 is 11 amino acids. For the CDR3, the DNA is TGCAGTGCCACAGCTAGCTATGGCTACACCTTC. The encoded protein is CSATASYGYTF.

For the CDR3, the DNA is TGTGCCAGTAACACCAACTATGGCTACACCTTC. It codes for CASNTNYGYTF. V and J are TRBV19 and TRBJ1-2; the D is unclear. In germline, CDR1 is LNHDA, CDR2 SQIVND (reference sequence). The CDR3 loop spans 11 amino acids. V dropped 7 bases and J dropped 2 bases, with 5 bases sitting between them.

The chain links TRBV6-5 to TRBJ1-1; 7 bases align to TRBD1. V shed 7 bases and J 11 bases; nucleotides not matched to a gene: 10. This CDR3 is built from 12 residues. Germline CDR1 and CDR2: MNHEY and SVGAGI. The CDR3 nucleotides are TGTGCCAGCACCGGGGACAGTCGCAGGGCTTTCTTT. Protein sequence: CASTGDSRRAFF.

This rearrangement joins TRBV6-6 to TRBJ1-1, with TRBD1 matching over 11 bases. V shed 6 bases, J shed 6 bases, and the junction held 9 bases outside the gene matches. CDR1 is MNHNY, CDR2 SVGAGI, per germline (reference sequence). The length of the CDR3 is 15 residues. CDR3 loop: CASSPGQGAFAEAFF. Written as DNA, the CDR3 is TGTGCCAGCAGCCCCGGACAGGGGGCATTTGCTGAAGCTTTCTTT.